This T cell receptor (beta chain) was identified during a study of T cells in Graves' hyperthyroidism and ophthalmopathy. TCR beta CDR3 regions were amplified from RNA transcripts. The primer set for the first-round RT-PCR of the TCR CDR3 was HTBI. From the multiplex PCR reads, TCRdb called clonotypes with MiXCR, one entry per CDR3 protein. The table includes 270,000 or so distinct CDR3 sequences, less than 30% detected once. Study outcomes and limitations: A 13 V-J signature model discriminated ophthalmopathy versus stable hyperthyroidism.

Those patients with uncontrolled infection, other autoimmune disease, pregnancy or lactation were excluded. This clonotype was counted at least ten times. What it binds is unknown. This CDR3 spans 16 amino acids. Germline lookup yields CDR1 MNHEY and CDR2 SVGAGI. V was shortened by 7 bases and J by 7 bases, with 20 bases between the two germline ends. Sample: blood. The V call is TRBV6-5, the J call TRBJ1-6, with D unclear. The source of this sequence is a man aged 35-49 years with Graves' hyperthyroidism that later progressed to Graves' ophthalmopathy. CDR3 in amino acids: CASTARKVGRNSPLHF. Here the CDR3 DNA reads TGTGCCAGCACCGCCCGGAAGGTCGGCAGAAATTCACCCCTCCACTTT.